Presented here are 5 T cell receptor beta chains from one specimen sequenced in a study of cytomegalovirus exposure and HLA in healthy donors (dated by TCRdb to the late 2010s). Libraries were prepared through the immunoSEQ multiplex PCR assay. For the multiplex PCR, a mixture combining 60 forward primers for TCR Vbeta segments and 13 reverse primers for TCR Jbeta segments was used. TCRdb provides this immuneACCESS table in a form limited to in-frame rearrangements. Some clones are lacking; in checked studies, under half of them reflect an unresolved V gene, and why the rest are absent is not known. A total of almost 200,000 clones appear in this sample, about 80% of them only once. The biggest ten clones account for 3.5% to 5% of the sample. Sequencing was performed on PBMCs. The source of these receptors is a woman aged 30 to 39 in good health and CMV-seropositive.

Turning to this clone: A junction end diverges from the germline sequence, so it may reflect a read error. The rearrangement links TRBV15 to TRBJ2-3, with D perhaps matching TRBD1 (5 bases). The CDR3 extends over 14 amino acids. Germline V gives CDR1 LNHNV, CDR2 YYDKDF (reference sequence). The CDR3 coding sequence is TGTGCCACCAGCAGAGATAAAGTGACAGACACGCAGTATTTT. Amino acids: CATSRDKVTDTQYF.

This rearrangement joins TRBV5-1 to TRBJ2-5; no definite D call. Trimming took 5 bases from V and 3 from J, leaving 5 bases between them. Per the germline V gene, CDR1 is SGHRS and CDR2 is YFSETQ. This CDR3 is built from 11 residues. CDR3 DNA: TGCGCCAGCAGGCAGGAAGAGACCCAGTACTTC. Amino acid sequence: CASRQEETQYF.

The chain links TRBV7-2 to TRBJ1-2; no reliable D call. Trimming removed 6 bases at V and 8 bases at J, with 19 bases between. The CDR3 contains 14 residues. The germline V gene has CDR1 SGHTA and CDR2 FQGNSA. The CDR3 sequence is CASSKTFGVWGYTF. The CDR3 DNA reads TGTGCCAGCAGTAAGACGTTTGGAGTCTGGGGCTACACCTTC.

This chain joins TRBV6-5 and TRBJ2-7; 12 nucleotides match TRBD2. Germline values: CDR1 MNHEY, CDR2 SVGAGI. V lost 7 bases to trimming and J lost 2 bases; unmatched junction nucleotides: 3. The length of the CDR3 is 14 residues. The CDR3 DNA sequence: TGTGCCAGCAACGGACTAGCGGGACCCTACGAGCAGTACTTC. It is translated as CASNGLAGPYEQYF.

V is TRBV30 and J is TRBJ2-7; D not resolved. The V end was cut by 3 bases, the J end by 7 bases, with 10 bases between. Germline CDR1 reads GTSNPN; CDR2 reads SVGIG (reference sequence). CDR3 length: 11 amino acids. The CDR3 DNA reads TGTGCCTGGAGCCACATTCGAGAGCAGTACTTC. Translation: CAWSHIREQYF.